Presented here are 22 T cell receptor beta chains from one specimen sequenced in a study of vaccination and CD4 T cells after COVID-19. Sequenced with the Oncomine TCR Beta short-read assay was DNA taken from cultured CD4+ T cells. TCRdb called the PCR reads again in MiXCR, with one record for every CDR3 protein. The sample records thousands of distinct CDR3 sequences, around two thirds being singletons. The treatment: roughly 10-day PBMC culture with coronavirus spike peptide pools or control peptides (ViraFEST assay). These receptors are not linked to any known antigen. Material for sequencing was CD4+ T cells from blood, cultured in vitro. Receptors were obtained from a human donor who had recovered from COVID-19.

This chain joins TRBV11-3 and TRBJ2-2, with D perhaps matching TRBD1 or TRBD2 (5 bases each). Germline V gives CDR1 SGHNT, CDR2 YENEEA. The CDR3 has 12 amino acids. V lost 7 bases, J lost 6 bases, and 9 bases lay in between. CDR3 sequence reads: CASMGVAGELFF. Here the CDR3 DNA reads TGTGCCAGCATGGGGGTCGCCGGGGAGCTGTTTTTT.

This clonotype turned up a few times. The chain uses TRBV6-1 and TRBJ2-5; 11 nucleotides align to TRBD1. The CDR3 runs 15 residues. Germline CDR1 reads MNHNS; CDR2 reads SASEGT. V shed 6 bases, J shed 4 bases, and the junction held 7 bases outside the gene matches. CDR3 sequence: CASSPGQGARETQYF. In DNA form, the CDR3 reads TGTGCCAGCAGCCCAGGACAGGGGGCGAGAGAGACCCAGTACTTC.

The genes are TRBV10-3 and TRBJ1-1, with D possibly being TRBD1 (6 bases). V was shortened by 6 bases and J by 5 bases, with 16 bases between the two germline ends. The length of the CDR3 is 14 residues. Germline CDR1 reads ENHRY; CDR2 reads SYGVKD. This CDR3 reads CAIRAPGQGTEAFF. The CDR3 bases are TGTGCCATCAGAGCCCCGGGACAAGGAACTGAAGCTTTCTTT.

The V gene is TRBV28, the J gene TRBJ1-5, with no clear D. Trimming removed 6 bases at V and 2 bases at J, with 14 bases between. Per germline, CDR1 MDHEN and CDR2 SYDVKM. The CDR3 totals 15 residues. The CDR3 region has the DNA TGTGCCAGCAGCCCACCGCCCCTCCGCAATCAGCCCCAGCATTTT. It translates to CASSPPPLRNQPQHF.

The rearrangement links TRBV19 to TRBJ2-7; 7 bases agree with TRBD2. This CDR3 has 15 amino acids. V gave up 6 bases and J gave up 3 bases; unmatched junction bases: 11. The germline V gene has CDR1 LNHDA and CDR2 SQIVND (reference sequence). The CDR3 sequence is CASSTNLAVLYEQYF. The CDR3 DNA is TGTGCCAGTAGCACCAATCTAGCGGTCCTCTACGAGCAGTACTTC. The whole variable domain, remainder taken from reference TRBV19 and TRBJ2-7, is DGGITQSPKYLFRKEGQNVTLSCEQNLNHDAMYWYRQDPGQGLRLIYYSQIVNDFQKGDIAEGYSVSREKKESFPLTVTSAQKNPTAFYLCASSTNLAVLYEQYFGPGTRLTVT.

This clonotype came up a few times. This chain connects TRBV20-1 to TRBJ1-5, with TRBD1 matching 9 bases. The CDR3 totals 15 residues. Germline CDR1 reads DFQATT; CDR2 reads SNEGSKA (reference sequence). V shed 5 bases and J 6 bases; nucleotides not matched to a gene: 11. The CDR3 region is CSAGKQGARGQPQHF. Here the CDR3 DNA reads TGCAGTGCTGGAAAACAGGGGGCGCGGGGTCAGCCCCAGCATTTT.

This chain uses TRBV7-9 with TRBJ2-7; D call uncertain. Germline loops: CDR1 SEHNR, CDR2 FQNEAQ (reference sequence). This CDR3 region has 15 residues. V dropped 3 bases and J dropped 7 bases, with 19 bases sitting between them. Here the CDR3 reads CASSFWEGLGYEQYF. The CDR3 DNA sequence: TGTGCCAGCAGCTTTTGGGAAGGCCTGGGGTATGAGCAGTACTTC.

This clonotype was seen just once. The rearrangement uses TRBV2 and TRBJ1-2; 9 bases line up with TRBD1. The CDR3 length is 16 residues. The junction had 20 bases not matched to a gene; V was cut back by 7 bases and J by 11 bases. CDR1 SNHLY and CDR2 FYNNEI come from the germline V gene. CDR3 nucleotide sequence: TGTGCCAGCATCGAACTAACCGGGACAGGGACCCATGTATACACCTTC. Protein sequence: CASIELTGTGTHVYTF.

The CDR3 bases are TGTGCCAGCACTGACAGGGCGAACACCGGGGAGCTGTTTTTT. This codes for CASTDRANTGELFF. The chain is built from TRBV6-1 and TRBJ2-2; 7 positions agree with TRBD1. Trimming at V came to 7 bases and at J to 0 bases, leaving 2 bases not matched to a gene. CDR1 and CDR2 from the germline V gene are MNHNS and SASEGT. CDR3 length: 14 amino acids.

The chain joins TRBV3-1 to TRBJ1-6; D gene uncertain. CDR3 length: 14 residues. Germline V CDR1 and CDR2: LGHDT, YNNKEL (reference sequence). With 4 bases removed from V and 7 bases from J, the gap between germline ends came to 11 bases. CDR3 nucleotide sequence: TGTGCCAGCAGCCGGCCGGGAGAAAATTCACCCCTCCACTTT. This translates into CASSRPGENSPLHF. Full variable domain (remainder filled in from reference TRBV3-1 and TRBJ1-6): DTAVSQTPKYLVTQMGNDKSIKCEQNLGHDTMYWYKQDSKKFLKIMFSYNNKELIINETVPNRFSPKSPDKAHLNLHINSLELGDSAVYFCASSRPGENSPLHFGNGTRLTVT.

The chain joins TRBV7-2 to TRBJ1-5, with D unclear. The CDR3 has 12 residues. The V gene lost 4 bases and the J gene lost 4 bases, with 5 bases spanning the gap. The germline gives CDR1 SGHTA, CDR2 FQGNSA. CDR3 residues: CASSWSNQPQHF. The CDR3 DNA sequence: TGTGCCAGCAGCTGGTCAAATCAGCCCCAGCATTTT.

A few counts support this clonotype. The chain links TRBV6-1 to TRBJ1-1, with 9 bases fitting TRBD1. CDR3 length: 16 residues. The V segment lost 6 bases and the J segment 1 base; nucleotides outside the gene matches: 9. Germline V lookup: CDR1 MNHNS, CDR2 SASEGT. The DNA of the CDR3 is TGTGCCAGCAGGGATAAACAGGGGGCTGGGAACACTGAAGCTTTCTTT. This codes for CASRDKQGAGNTEAFF.

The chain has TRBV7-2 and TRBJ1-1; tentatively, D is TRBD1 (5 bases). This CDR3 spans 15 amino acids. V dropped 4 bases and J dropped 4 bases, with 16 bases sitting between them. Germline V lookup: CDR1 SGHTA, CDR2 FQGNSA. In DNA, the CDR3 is TGTGCCAGCAGCTCTCTGGGGACCCCGGGCACTGAAGCTTTCTTT. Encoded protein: CASSSLGTPGTEAFF.

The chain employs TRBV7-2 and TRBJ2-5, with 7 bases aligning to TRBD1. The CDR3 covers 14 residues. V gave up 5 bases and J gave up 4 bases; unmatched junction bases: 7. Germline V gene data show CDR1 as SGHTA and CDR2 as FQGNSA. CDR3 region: CASSPTGVSETQYF. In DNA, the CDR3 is TGTGCCAGCAGCCCCACAGGGGTTTCAGAGACCCAGTACTTC.

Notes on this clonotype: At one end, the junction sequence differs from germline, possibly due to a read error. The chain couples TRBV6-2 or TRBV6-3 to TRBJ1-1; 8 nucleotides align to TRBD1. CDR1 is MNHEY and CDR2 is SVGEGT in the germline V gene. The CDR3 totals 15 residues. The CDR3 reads CASSLPSGGNIEAFF. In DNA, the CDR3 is TGTGCCAGCAGTCTTCCCTCAGGGGGCAACATTGAAGCTTTCTTT.

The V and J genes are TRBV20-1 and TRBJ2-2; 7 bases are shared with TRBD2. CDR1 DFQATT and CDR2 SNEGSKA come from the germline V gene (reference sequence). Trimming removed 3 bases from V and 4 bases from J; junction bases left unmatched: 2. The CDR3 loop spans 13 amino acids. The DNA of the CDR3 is TGCAGTGCTAGCGGGAGGTCCACCGGGGAGCTGTTTTTT. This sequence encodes CSASGRSTGELFF.

The CDR3 reads CASSEGSLDNSPLHF. The CDR3, as DNA: TGTGCCAGCAGTGAGGGATCCCTGGATAATTCACCCCTCCACTTT. This sequence joins TRBV27 and TRBJ1-6; D remains unclear. The length of the CDR3 is 15 residues. CDR1 is MNHEY, CDR2 SMNVEV, per germline (reference sequence). V lost 5 bases, J lost 5 bases, and 13 bases lay in between.

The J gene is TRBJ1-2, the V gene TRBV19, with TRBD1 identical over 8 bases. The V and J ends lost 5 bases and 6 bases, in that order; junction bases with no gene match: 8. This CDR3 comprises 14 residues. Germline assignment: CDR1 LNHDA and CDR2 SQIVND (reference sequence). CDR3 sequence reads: CASSVTGGGHGYTF. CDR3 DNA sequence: TGTGCCAGTAGTGTAACAGGGGGGGGCCATGGCTACACCTTC.

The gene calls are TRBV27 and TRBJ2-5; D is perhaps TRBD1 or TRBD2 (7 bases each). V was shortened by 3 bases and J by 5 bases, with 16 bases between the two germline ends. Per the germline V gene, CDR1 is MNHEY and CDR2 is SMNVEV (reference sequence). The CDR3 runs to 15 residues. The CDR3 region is CASSFQGGLAETQYF. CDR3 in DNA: TGTGCCAGCAGTTTTCAGGGGGGGCTTGCTGAGACCCAGTACTTC.

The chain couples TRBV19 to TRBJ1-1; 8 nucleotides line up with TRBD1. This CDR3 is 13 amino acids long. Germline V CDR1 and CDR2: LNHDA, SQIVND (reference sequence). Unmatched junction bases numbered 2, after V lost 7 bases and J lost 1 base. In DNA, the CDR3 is TGTGCCAGTACCGGACAGGGGAACACTGAAGCTTTCTTT. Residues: CASTGQGNTEAFF.

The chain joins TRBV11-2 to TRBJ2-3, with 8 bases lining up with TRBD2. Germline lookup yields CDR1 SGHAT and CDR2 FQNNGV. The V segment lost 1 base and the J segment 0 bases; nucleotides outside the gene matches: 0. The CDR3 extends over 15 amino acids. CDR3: CASSLAGGSTDTQYF. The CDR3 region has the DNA TGTGCCAGCAGCTTAGCGGGAGGGAGCACAGATACGCAGTATTTT.

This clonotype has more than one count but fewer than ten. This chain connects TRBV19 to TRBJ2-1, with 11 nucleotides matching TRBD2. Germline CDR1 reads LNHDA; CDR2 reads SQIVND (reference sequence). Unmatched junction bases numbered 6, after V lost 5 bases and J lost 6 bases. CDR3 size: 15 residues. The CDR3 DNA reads TGTGCCAGTAGTCTCGGGACTAGCGGCTCCAATGAGCAGTTCTTC. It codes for CASSLGTSGSNEQFF. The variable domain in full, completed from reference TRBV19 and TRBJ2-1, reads DGGITQSPKYLFRKEGQNVTLSCEQNLNHDAMYWYRQDPGQGLRLIYYSQIVNDFQKGDIAEGYSVSREKKESFPLTVTSAQKNPTAFYLCASSLGTSGSNEQFFGPGTRLTVL.